Given below is one T cell receptor (beta chain) in context. Losses at the gene ends were 1 base for V and 1 base for J; bases not matched to a gene: 4. Germline CDR1 reads GTSNPN; CDR2 reads SVGIG (reference sequence). This CDR3 region has 15 residues. This record belongs to a study of blood T cell repertoires in COVID-19. About the research overall: The study drew acute and convalescent COVID-19 samples from the United States, Italy and Spain. Sources were T cells, B-cell-depleted T cells, or PBMCs; the material itself was cDNA or gDNA.

Sequencing used immunoSEQ multiplex PCR; TCRdb keeps in-frame clones, though not all of them. Found here are 95,000 to 150,000 clones, about 91% of them singletons; the top ten hold about 1%. The J gene is TRBJ1-2, the V gene TRBV30; 9 bases are shared with TRBD1. This receptor was taken from a woman aged 50 to 60 with active or convalescent COVID-19. The sequenced sample consisted of peripheral blood. CDR3 nucleotide sequence: TGTGCCTGGAGTGGGGGACAGGGCCTTAACTATGGCTACACCTTC. It translates to CAWSGGQGLNYGYTF.